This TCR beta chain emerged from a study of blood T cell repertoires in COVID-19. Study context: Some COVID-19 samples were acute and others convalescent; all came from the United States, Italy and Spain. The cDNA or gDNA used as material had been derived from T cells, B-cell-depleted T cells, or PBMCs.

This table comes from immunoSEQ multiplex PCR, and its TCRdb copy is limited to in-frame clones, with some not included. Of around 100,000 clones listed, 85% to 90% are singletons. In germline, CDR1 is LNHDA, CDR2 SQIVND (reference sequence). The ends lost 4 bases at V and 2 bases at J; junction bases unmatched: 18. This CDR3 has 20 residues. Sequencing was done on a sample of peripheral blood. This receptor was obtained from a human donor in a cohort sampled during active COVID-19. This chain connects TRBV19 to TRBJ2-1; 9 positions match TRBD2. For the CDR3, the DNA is TGTGCCAGTAGTACTCTACGGCTAGCGGGAAGCCCAAGTACCTACAATGAGCAGTTCTTC. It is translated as CASSTLRLAGSPSTYNEQFF. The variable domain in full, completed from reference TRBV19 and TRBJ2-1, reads DGGITQSPKYLFRKEGQNVTLSCEQNLNHDAMYWYRQDPGQGLRLIYYSQIVNDFQKGDIAEGYSVSREKKESFPLTVTSAQKNPTAFYLCASSTLRLAGSPSTYNEQFFGPGTRLTVL.